The 8 T cell receptor beta chains below were found in one sample sequenced in a study of T cell responses to AZD1222 COVID-19 vaccine (dated by TCRdb to the early 2020s). Library preparation was by the immunoSEQ multiplex PCR assay. Drawn from immuneACCESS, this table holds only the in-frame rearrangements with V and J called that TCRdb kept. Clones are partly lost; checked studies trace under half to an unresolved V gene and leave the rest unexplained. This sample is represented by more than 95,000 clones; 90% of them were singletons. About 4% of the sample rests with the top ten. The label giving this sample's time point can be read as: baseline before first vaccination. The treatment or condition tag for this specimen amounts to: meningococcal conjugate vaccine given as trial control. Sample: peripheral blood, taken on day 0 of MenACWY control vaccination. Source of these receptors: an adult in good health.

V and J are TRBV7-8 and TRBJ1-2, with D perhaps TRBD1 (6 bases). The CDR3 loop spans 14 amino acids. The V gene's germline CDR1 is SGHVS and CDR2 FQNEAQ. The V end lost 5 bases, the J end lost 8 bases, and 18 bases lay between the germline ends. CDR3 coding DNA: TGTGCCAGCAGCCGATCGGACAGTCTGGGAGGCTACACCTTC. Translation: CASSRSDSLGGYTF.

The gene calls are TRBV7-8 and TRBJ2-7, with D perhaps being TRBD1 or TRBD2 (5 bases each). This CDR3 comprises 15 residues. CDR1 SGHVS and CDR2 FQNEAQ come from the germline V gene. With 0 bases removed from V and 0 bases from J, the gap between germline ends came to 9 bases. This CDR3 reads CASSLAGTYSYEQYF. The CDR3 bases are TGTGCCAGCAGCTTAGCCGGGACCTACTCCTACGAGCAGTACTTC.

The V gene is TRBV2, the J gene TRBJ2-1, with D perhaps matching TRBD1 (6 bases). CDR1 and CDR2 (germline): SNHLY, FYNNEI. The length of the CDR3 is 14 residues. Trimming cost V 6 bases and J 0 bases, with 9 bases left between them. The CDR3 spells CASRRGSSYNEQFF. In DNA, the CDR3 is TGTGCCAGCAGGAGGGGGAGCTCCTACAATGAGCAGTTCTTC.

CDR3 amino acids: CASSHLGPLGTTEAFF. Here the CDR3 DNA reads TGTGCCAGCAGCCACCTCGGACCATTAGGGACCACTGAAGCTTTCTTT. V is TRBV14 and J is TRBJ1-1, with D possibly being TRBD1 (5 bases). Trimming pared 3 bases from V and 4 bases from J, leaving 18 bases between. Germline V lookup: CDR1 SGHDN, CDR2 FVKESK. The CDR3 runs 16 residues.

The CDR3 sequence is CASSLAGTGMSSGNTIYF. As DNA, the CDR3 is TGTGCCAGCAGCTTGGCCGGGACAGGAATGAGCTCTGGAAACACCATATATTTT. The chain joins TRBV5-4 to TRBJ1-3, with TRBD1 identical over 8 bases. The CDR3 consists of 18 residues. Germline V CDR1 and CDR2: SGHNT, YYREEE (reference sequence). The junction had 8 bases not matched to a gene; V was cut back by 0 bases and J by 0 bases.

In DNA, the CDR3 is TGTGCCAGCAGAGCGGGACAGGGTTTCAACGAGCAGTACTTC. This gives the protein CASRAGQGFNEQYF. V gene TRBV6-5 combines with J gene TRBJ2-7; 9 nucleotides align to TRBD1. This CDR3 spans 14 amino acids. J gave up 5 bases and V 6 bases, and 8 bases lay outside the gene matches. Germline V gene lookup returns CDR1 MNHEY and CDR2 SVGAGI.

This clone was recorded once. The gene calls are TRBV5-1 and TRBJ2-5; possibly TRBD1 or TRBD2 for D (5 bases each). Looked up from germline, CDR1 is SGHRS and CDR2 is YFSETQ. V was trimmed by 5 bases and J by 5 bases, leaving 16 bases between them. This CDR3 has 14 amino acids. As DNA, the CDR3 is TGCGCCAGCAGGGGGGTGGTAGGAGAGGAGACCCAGTACTTC. It yields the protein CASRGVVGEETQYF.

The chain carries TRBV7-9 and TRBJ2-2; D is unclear. Germline CDR1 SEHNR, CDR2 FQNEAQ (reference sequence). The V and J ends lost 5 bases and 7 bases respectively, with 17 bases between them. The length of the CDR3 is 15 residues. The CDR3, as DNA: TGTGCCAGCAGCCCAAGCCTCGATAAGGTCGGGGAGCTGTTTTTT. This sequence encodes CASSPSLDKVGELFF.